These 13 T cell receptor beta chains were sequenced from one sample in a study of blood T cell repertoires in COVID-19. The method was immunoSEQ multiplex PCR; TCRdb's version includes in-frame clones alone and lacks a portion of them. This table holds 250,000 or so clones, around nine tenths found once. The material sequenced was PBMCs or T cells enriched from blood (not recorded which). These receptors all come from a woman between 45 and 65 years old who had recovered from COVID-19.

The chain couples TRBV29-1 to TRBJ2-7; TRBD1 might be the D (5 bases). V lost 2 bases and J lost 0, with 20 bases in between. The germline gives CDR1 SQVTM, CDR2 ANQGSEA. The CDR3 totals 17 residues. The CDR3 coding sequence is TGCAGCGTTGAATACCCCAAGTCCGACAGTAGCTCCTACGAGCAGTACTTC. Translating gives CSVEYPKSDSSSYEQYF.

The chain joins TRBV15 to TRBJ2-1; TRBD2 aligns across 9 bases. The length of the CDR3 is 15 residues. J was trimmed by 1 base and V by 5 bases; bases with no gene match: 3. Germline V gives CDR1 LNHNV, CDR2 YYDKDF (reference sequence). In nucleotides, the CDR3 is TGTGCCACCAGCTTAGCGGGAGAGTCCTACAATGAGCAGTTCTTC. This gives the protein CATSLAGESYNEQFF.

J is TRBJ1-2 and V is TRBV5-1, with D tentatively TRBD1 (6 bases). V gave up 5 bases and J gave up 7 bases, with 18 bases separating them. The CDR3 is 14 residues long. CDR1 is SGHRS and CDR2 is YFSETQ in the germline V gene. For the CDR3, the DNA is TGCGCCAGCAGAAACAAGACAGGTACGGGTGGCTACACCTTC. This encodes CASRNKTGTGGYTF.

DNA of the CDR3: TGTGCCAGCAGCTCGGACAGGTTGGCGGAAAAACTGTTTTTT. It yields the protein CASSSDRLAEKLFF. The gene calls are TRBV11-2 and TRBJ1-4, with 7 bases that match TRBD1. Germline CDR1 reads SGHAT; CDR2 reads FQNNGV. J was trimmed by 8 bases and V by 4 bases; bases with no gene match: 7. The CDR3 sequence is 14 residues long.

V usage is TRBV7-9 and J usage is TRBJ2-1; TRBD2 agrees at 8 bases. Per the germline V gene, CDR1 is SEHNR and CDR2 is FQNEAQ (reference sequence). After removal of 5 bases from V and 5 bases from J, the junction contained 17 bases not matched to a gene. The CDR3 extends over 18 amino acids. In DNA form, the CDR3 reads TGTGCCAGCAGCAAAAAAATGAGGCTAGCGGGTAAAAACAATGAGCAGTTCTTC. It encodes CASSKKMRLAGKNNEQFF. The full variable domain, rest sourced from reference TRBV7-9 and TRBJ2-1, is DTGVSQNPRHKITKRGQNVTFRCDPISEHNRLYWYRQTLGQGPEFLTYFQNEAQLEKSRLLSDRFSAERPKGSFSTLEIQRTEQGDSAMYLCASSKKMRLAGKNNEQFFGPGTRLTVL.

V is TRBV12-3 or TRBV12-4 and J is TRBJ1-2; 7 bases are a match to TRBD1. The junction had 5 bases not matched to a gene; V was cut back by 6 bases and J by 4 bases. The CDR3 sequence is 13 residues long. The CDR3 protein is CASRPAGGYGYTF. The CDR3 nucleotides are TGTGCCAGCAGGCCCGCAGGGGGCTATGGCTACACCTTC.

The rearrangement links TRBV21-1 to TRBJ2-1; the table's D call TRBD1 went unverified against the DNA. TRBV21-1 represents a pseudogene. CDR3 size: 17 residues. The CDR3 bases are TGTGCCAGCAGCAAAGAGGAAGGGCCAGGGGGAAGAAATGAGCAGTTCTTC. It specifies CASSKEEGPGGRNEQFF.

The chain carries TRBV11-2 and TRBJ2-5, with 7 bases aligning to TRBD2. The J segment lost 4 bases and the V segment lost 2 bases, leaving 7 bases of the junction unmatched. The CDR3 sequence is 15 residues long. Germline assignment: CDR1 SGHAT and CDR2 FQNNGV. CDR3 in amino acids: CASSLTGGGGETQYF. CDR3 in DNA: TGTGCCAGCAGCTTAACGGGAGGTGGGGGAGAGACCCAGTACTTC. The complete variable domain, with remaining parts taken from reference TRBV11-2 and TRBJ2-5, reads EAGVAQSPRYKIIEKRQSVAFWCNPISGHATLYWYQQILGQGPKLLIQFQNNGVVDDSQLPKDRFSAERLKGVDSTLKIQPAKLEDSAVYLCASSLTGGGGETQYFGPGTRLLVL.

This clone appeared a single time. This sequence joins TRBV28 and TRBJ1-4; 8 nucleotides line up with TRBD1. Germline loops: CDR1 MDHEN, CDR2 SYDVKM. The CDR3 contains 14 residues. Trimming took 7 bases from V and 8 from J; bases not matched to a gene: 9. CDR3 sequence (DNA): TGTGCCAGCACAACAGGGGGTCGTGGAGAAAAACTGTTTTTT. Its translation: CASTTGGRGEKLFF.

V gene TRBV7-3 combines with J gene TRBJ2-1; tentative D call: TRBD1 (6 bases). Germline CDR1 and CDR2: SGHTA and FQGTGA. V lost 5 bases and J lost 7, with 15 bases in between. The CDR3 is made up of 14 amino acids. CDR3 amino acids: CASSTDSVENEQFF. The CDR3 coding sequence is TGTGCCAGCAGCACGGACAGCGTCGAAAATGAGCAGTTCTTC.

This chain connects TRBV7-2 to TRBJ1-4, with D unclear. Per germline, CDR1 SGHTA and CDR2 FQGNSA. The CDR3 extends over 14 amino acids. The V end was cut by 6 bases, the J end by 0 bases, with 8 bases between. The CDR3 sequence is CASSPGATNEKLFF. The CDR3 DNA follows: TGTGCCAGCAGTCCAGGTGCAACTAATGAAAAACTGTTTTTT.

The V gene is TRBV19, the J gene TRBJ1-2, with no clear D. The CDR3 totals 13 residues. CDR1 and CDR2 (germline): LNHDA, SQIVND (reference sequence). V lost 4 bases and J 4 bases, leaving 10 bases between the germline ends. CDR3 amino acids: CASSTNLGYGYTF. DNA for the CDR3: TGTGCCAGTAGTACCAACCTAGGCTATGGCTACACCTTC.

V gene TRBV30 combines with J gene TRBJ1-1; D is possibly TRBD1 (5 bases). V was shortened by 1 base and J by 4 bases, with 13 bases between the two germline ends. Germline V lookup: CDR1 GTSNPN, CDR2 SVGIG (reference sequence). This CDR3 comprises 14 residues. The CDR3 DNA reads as TGTGCCTGGAGTGGGCGTGGGGGGTTCACTGAAGCTTTCTTT. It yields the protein CAWSGRGGFTEAFF.